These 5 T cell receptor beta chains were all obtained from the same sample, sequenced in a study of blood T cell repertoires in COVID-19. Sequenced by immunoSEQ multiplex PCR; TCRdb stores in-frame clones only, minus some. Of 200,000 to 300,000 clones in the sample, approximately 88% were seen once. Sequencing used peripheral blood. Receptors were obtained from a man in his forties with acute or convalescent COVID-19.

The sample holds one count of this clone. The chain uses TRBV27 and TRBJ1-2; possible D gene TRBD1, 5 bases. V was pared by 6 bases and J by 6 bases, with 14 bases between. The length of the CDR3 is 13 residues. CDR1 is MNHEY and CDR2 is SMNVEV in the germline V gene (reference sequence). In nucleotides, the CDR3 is TGTGCCAGCAGACCCCTCGACAGAAATGGCTACACCTTC. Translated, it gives CASRPLDRNGYTF.

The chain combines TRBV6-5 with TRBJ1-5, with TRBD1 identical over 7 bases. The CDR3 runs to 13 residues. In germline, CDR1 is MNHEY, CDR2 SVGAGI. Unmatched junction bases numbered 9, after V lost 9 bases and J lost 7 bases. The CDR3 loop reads CASVQGFGQPQHF. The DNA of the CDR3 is TGTGCCAGTGTACAGGGGTTCGGGCAGCCCCAGCATTTT.

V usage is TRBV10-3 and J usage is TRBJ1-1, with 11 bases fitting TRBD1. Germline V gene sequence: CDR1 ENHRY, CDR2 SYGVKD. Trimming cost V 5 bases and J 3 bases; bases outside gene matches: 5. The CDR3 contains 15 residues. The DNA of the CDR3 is TGTGCCATCAGTTTGGACAGGGGGCTGGACACTGAAGCTTTCTTT. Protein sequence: CAISLDRGLDTEAFF.

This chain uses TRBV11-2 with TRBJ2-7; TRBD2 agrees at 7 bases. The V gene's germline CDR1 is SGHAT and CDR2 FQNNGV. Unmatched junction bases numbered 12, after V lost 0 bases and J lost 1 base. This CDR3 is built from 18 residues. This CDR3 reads CASSLDLSRPGGSYEQYF. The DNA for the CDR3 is TGTGCCAGCAGCTTAGATCTTAGCCGACCCGGGGGGTCCTACGAGCAGTACTTC.

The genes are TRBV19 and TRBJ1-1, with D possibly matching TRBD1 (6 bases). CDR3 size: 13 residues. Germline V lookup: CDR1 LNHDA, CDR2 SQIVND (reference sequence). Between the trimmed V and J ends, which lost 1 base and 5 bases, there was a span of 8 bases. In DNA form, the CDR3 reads TGTGCCAGTAGTATAGGAACAGGGACTGAAGCTTTCTTT. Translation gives CASSIGTGTEAFF. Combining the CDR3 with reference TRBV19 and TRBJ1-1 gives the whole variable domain DGGITQSPKYLFRKEGQNVTLSCEQNLNHDAMYWYRQDPGQGLRLIYYSQIVNDFQKGDIAEGYSVSREKKESFPLTVTSAQKNPTAFYLCASSIGTGTEAFFGQGTRLTVV.